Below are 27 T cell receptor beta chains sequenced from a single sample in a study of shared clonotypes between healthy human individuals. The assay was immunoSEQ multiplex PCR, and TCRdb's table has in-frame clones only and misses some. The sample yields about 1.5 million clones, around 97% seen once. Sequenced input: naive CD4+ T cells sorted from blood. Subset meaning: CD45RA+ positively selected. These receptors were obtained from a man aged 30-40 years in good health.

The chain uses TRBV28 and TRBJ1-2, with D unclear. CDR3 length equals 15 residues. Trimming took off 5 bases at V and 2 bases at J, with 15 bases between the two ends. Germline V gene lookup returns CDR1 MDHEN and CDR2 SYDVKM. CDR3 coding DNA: TGTGCCAGCAGTCCTCCCCTTATGGGGAACTATGGCTACACCTTC. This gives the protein CASSPPLMGNYGYTF.

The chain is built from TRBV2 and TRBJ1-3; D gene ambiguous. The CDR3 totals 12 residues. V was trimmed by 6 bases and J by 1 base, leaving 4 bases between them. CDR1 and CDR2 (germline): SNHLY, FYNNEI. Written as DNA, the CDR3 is TGTGCCAGCAGGGAGTCTGGAAACACCATATATTTT. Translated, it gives CASRESGNTIYF.

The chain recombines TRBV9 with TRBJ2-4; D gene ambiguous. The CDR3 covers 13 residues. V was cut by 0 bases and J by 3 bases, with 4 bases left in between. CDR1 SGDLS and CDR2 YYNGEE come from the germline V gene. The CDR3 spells CASSVGIKNIQYF. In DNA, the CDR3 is TGTGCCAGCAGCGTAGGAATCAAAAACATTCAGTACTTC.

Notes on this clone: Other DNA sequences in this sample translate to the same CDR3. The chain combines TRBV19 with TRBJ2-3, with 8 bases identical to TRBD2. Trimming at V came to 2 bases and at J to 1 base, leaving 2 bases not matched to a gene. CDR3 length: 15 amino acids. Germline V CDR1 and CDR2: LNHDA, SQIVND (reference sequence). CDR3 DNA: TGTGCCAGTAGTATAACTAGCGGTCGCACAGATACGCAGTATTTT. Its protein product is CASSITSGRTDTQYF.

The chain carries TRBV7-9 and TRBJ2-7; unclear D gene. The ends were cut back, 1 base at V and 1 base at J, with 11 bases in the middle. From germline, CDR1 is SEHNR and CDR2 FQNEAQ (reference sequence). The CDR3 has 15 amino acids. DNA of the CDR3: TGTGCCAGCAGCTTAGGTGACATGGGGTCCTACGAGCAGTACTTC. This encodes CASSLGDMGSYEQYF.

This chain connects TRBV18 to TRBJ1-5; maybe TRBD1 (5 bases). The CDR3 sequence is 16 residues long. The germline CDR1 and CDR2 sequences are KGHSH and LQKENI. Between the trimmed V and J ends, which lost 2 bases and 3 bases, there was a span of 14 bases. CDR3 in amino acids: CASSPSRGDPNQPQHF. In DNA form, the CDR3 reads TGTGCCAGCTCACCAAGTCGGGGGGACCCCAATCAGCCCCAGCATTTT.

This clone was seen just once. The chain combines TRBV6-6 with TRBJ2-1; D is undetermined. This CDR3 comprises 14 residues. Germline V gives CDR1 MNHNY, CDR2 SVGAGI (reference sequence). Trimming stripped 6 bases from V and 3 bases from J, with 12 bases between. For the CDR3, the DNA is TGTGCCAGCAGCGGAGTAAAAAACTACAATGAGCAGTTCTTC. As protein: CASSGVKNYNEQFF.

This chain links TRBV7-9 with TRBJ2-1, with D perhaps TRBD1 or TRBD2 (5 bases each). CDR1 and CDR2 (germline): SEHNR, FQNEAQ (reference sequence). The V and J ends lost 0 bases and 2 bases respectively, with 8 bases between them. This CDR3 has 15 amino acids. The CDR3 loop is CASSLAGTPYNEQFF. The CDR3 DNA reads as TGTGCCAGCAGCTTAGCAGGGACCCCCTACAATGAGCAGTTCTTC.

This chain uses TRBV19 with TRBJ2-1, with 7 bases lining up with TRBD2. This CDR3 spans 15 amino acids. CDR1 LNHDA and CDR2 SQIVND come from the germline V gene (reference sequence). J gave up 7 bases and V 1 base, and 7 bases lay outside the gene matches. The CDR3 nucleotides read TGTGCCAGTAGTATAGGGGAGGGAGGGCTGAATGAGCAGTTCTTC. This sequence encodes CASSIGEGGLNEQFF.

The CDR3 DNA is TGCGCCAGCAGCCTCGGAGACAGGGAGGCAGATGAGCAGTTCTTC. It yields the protein CASSLGDREADEQFF. The gene calls are TRBV5-1 and TRBJ2-1; possibly TRBD1 for D (7 bases). CDR3 length: 15 residues. V lost 4 bases, J lost 8 bases, and 19 bases lay in between. CDR1 SGHRS and CDR2 YFSETQ come from the germline V gene.

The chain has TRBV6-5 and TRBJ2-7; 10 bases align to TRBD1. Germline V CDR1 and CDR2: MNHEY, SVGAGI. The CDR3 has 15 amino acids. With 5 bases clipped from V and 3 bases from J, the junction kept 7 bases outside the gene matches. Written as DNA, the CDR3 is TGTGCCAGCAGTCCCACCGGGACAGGGGTCTACGAGCAGTACTTC. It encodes CASSPTGTGVYEQYF.

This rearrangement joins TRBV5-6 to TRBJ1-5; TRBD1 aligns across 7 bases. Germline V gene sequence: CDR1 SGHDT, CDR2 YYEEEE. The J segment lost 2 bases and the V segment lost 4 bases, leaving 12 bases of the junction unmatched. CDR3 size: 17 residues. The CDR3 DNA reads TGTGCCAGCAGCCGGCAAAATCGGGACAGTGGCAATCAGCCCCAGCATTTT. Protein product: CASSRQNRDSGNQPQHF.

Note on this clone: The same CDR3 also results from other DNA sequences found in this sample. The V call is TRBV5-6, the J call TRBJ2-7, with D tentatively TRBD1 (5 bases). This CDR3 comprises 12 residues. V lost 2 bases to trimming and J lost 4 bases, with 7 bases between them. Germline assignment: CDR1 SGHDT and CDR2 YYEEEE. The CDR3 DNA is TGTGCCAGCAGCTTTGACAGATACGAGCAGTACTTC. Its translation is CASSFDRYEQYF. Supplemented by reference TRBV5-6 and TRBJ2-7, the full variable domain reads DAGVTQSPTHLIKTRGQQVTLRCSPKSGHDTVSWYQQALGQGPQFIFQYYEEEERQRGNFPDRFSGHQFPNYSSELNVNALLLGDSALYLCASSFDRYEQYFGPGTRLTVT.

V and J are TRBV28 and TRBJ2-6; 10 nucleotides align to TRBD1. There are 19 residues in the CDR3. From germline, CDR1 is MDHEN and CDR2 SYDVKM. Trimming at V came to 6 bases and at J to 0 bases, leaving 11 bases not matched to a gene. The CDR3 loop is CASSPYLTGGHSGANVLTF. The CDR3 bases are TGTGCCAGCAGCCCATATCTGACAGGGGGCCACTCTGGGGCCAACGTCCTGACTTTC.

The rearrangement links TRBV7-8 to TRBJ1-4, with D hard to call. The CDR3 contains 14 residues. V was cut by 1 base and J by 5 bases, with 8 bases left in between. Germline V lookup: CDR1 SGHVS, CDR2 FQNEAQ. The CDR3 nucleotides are TGTGCCAGCAGCTTAGTGGTTTCAAATGAAAAACTGTTTTTT. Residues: CASSLVVSNEKLFF.

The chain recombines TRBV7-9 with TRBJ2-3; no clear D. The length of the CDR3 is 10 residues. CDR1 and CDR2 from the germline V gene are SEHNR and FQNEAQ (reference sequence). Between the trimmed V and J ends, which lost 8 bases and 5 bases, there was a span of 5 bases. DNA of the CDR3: TGTGCCAGCTCTAGAGATACGCAGTATTTT. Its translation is CASSRDTQYF.

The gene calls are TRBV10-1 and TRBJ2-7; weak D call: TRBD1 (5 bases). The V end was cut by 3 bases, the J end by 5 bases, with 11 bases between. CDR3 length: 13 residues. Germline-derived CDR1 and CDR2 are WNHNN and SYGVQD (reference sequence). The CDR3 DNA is TGCGCCAGCAGTGAAGGTTCCAGGGACGAGCAGTACTTC. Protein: CASSEGSRDEQYF.

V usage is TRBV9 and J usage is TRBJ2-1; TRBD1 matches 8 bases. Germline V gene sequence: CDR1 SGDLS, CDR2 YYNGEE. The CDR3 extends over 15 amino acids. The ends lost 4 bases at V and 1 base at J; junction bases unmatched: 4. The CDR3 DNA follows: TGTGCCAGCAGCCCGACAGGGGTATCCTACAATGAGCAGTTCTTC. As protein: CASSPTGVSYNEQFF. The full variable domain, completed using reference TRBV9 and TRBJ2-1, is DSGVTQTPKHLITATGQRVTLRCSPRSGDLSVYWYQQSLDQGLQFLIQYYNGEERAKGNILERFSAQQFPDLHSELNLSSLELGDSALYFCASSPTGVSYNEQFFGPGTRLTVL.

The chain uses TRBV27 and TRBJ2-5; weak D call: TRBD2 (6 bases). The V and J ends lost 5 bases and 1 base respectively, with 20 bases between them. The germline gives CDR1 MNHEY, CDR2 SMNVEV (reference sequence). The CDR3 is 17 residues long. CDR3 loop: CASSPAGTRGIQETQYF. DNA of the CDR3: TGTGCCAGCAGTCCCGCGGGGACGAGAGGGATCCAAGAGACCCAGTACTTC.

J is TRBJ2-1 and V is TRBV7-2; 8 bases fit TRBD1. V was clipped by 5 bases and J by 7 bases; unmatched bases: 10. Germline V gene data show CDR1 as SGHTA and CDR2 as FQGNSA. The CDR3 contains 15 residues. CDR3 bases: TGTGCCAGCAGCCCGTACGCGACAGGGGTTAATGAGCAGTTCTTC. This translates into CASSPYATGVNEQFF.

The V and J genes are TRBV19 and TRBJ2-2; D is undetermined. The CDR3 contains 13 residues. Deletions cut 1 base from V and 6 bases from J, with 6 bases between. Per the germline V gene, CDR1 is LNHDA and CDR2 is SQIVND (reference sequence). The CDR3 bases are TGTGCCAGTAGTATAGCGGCGGCCGGGGAGCTGTTTTTT. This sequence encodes CASSIAAAGELFF.

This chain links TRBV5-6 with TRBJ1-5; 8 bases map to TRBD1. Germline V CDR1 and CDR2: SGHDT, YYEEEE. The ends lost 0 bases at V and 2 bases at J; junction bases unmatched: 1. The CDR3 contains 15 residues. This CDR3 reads CASSLAGQGNQPQHF. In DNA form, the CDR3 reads TGTGCCAGCAGCTTGGCGGGACAGGGCAATCAGCCCCAGCATTTT.

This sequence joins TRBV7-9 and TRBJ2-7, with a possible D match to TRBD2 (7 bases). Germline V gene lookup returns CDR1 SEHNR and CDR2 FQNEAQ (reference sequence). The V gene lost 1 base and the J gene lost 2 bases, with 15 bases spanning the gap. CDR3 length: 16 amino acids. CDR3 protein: CASSLEGGGPPYEQYF. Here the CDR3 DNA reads TGTGCCAGCAGCTTAGAAGGGGGAGGGCCTCCCTACGAGCAGTACTTC.

In nucleotides, the CDR3 is TGCGCCAGCAGGGAAACGACAGGGTATAACGCCGGGGAGCTGTTTTTT. This encodes CASRETTGYNAGELFF. This rearrangement joins TRBV5-1 to TRBJ2-2, with 7 bases lining up with TRBD1. V lost 5 bases to trimming and J lost 6 bases; unmatched junction nucleotides: 13. The CDR3 covers 16 residues. Per the germline V gene, CDR1 is SGHRS and CDR2 is YFSETQ.

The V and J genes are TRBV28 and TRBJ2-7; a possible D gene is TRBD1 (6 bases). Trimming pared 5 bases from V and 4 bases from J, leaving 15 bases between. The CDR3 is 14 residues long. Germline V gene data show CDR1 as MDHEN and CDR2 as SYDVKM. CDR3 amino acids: CASSLSGHGYEQYF. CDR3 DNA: TGTGCCAGCAGTCTATCGGGACACGGATACGAGCAGTACTTC. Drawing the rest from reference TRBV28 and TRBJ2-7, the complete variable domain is DVKVTQSSRYLVKRTGEKVFLECVQDMDHENMFWYRQDPGLGLRLIYFSYDVKMKEKGDIPEGYSVSREKKERFSLILESASTNQTSMYLCASSLSGHGYEQYFGPGTRLTVT.

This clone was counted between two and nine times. CDR3 sequence: CASSPPRPGVTGELFF. CDR3 DNA sequence: TGTGCCAGCTCACCACCGCGGCCGGGGGTCACCGGGGAGCTGTTTTTT. The chain links TRBV18 to TRBJ2-2; TRBD2 is a possible D gene (6 bases). Germline values: CDR1 KGHSH, CDR2 LQKENI. The CDR3 loop spans 16 amino acids. V was trimmed by 0 bases and J by 4 bases, leaving 12 bases between them.

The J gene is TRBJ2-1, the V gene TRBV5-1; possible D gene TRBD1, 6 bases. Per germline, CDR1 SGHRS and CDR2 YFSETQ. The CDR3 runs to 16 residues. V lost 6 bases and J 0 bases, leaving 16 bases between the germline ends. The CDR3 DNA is TGCGCCAGCAATAGACAGGCCGACTTCTCCTACAATGAGCAGTTCTTC. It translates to CASNRQADFSYNEQFF. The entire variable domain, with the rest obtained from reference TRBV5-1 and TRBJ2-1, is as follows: KAGVTQTPRYLIKTRGQQVTLSCSPISGHRSVSWYQQTPGQGLQFLFEYFSETQRNKGNFPGRFSGRQFSNSRSEMNVSTLELGDSALYLCASNRQADFSYNEQFFGPGTRLTVL.